These T cell receptor beta chains were read from a single sample in a study of T cells in Graves' hyperthyroidism and ophthalmopathy. Via MiXCR, TCRdb re-called the multiplex PCR reads, giving one row per CDR3 protein. The sample has 490,000 or so distinct CDR3 sequences; approximately 23% are singletons. The sequenced sample was blood. The source of these receptors is an older woman with Graves' ophthalmopathy. The CDR3 runs from the conserved cysteine through the conserved F or W. A D gene is named only where the DNA matches it firmly. Part of the rows lack a size; the others show once, few, many or a class for expanded clones.

d_call: TRBD1
clone_size: once
cdr3_length: 15
v_call: TRBV5-1
j_call: TRBJ1-1
cdr3_nt: TGCGCCAGCAGCTTGGTTGGGACAGGCTACACTGAAGCTTTCTTT
cdr3_aa: CASSLVGTGYTEAFF

d_call: -
clone_size: -
cdr3_length: 16
v_call: TRBV6-5
j_call: TRBJ2-7
cdr3_nt: TGTGCCAGCAGTTACTCCAAGGGGCGCCTCTCCTACGAGCAGTACTTC
cdr3_aa: CASSYSKGRLSYEQYF

d_call: TRBD1
clone_size: many
cdr3_length: 14
v_call: TRBV30
j_call: TRBJ1-1
cdr3_nt: TGTGCCTGGAGCAGACAGGGTTTAGCCACTGAAGCTTTCTTT
cdr3_aa: CAWSRQGLATEAFF

d_call: TRBD1
clone_size: -
cdr3_length: 12
v_call: TRBV20-1
j_call: TRBJ1-4
cdr3_nt: TGCAGTGCCAGGGGGCCAGGTGAAAAACTGTTTTTT
cdr3_aa: CSARGPGEKLFF

d_call: TRBD2
clone_size: few
cdr3_length: 14
v_call: TRBV12-3/TRBV12-4
j_call: TRBJ2-1
cdr3_nt: TGTGCCAGCAGTTTTGTGCGGGGGAAGAATGAGCAGTTCTTC
cdr3_aa: CASSFVRGKNEQFF

d_call: -
clone_size: few
cdr3_length: 16
v_call: TRBV14
j_call: TRBJ2-7
cdr3_nt: TGTGCCAGCAGCCAAGTCACCTATGGCGGGACCTACGAGCAGTACTTC
cdr3_aa: CASSQVTYGGTYEQYF

d_call: -
clone_size: -
cdr3_length: 15
v_call: TRBV19
j_call: TRBJ2-1
cdr3_nt: TGTGCCAGTAGTATTGGGAGAAGGTCCTACAATGAGCAGTTCTTC
cdr3_aa: CASSIGRRSYNEQFF

d_call: TRBD2
clone_size: few
cdr3_length: 15
v_call: TRBV28
j_call: TRBJ2-7
cdr3_nt: TGTGCCAGCATCTCCGGGGGGGCTGGGGCCTACGAGCAGTACTTC
cdr3_aa: CASISGGAGAYEQYF

d_call: TRBD2
clone_size: many
cdr3_length: 14
v_call: TRBV27
j_call: TRBJ2-3
cdr3_nt: TGTGCCAGCAGTTTGGGAGGGGACACAGATACGCAGTATTTT
cdr3_aa: CASSLGGDTDTQYF

d_call: TRBD1
clone_size: -
cdr3_length: 17
v_call: TRBV11-2
j_call: TRBJ2-6
cdr3_nt: TGTGCCAGCAGATATCGACAGGGGGCGCTGGGGGCCAACGTCCTGACTTTC
cdr3_aa: CASRYRQGALGANVLTF

d_call: -
clone_size: -
cdr3_length: 17
v_call: TRBV6-5
j_call: TRBJ2-5
cdr3_nt: TGTGCCAGCAGTTACAGGGTGGGAGGACGGAAACAAGAGACCCAGTACTTC
cdr3_aa: CASSYRVGGRKQETQYF

d_call: -
clone_size: few
cdr3_length: 15
v_call: TRBV7-9
j_call: TRBJ2-1
cdr3_nt: TGTGCCAGCAGCCCAGTCAGCATCTCCTACAATGAGCAGTTCTTC
cdr3_aa: CASSPVSISYNEQFF

d_call: -
clone_size: few
cdr3_length: 15
v_call: TRBV6-1
j_call: TRBJ2-1
cdr3_nt: TGTGCCAGCAGTGAAAATGGGAGATCCTACAATGAGCAGTTCTTC
cdr3_aa: CASSENGRSYNEQFF

d_call: TRBD1
clone_size: few
cdr3_length: 14
v_call: TRBV5-1
j_call: TRBJ1-1
cdr3_nt: TGCGCCAGCAGCTTGGCCCACAGGGGCACTGAAGCTTTCTTT
cdr3_aa: CASSLAHRGTEAFF

d_call: -
clone_size: few
cdr3_length: 16
v_call: TRBV6-1
j_call: TRBJ2-3
cdr3_nt: TGTGCCAGCAGTTATGGGGAGGCTCGGCGGGGAGATACGCAGTATTTT
cdr3_aa: CASSYGEARRGDTQYF

d_call: -
clone_size: few
cdr3_length: 13
v_call: TRBV11-2
j_call: TRBJ2-3
cdr3_nt: TGTGCCAGCAGCAAAGAGGGTGGAGATACGCAGTATTTT
cdr3_aa: CASSKEGGDTQYF

d_call: TRBD1
clone_size: -
cdr3_length: 14
v_call: TRBV9
j_call: TRBJ2-2
cdr3_nt: TGTGCCAGCAGCGCTCGACAGGGCACCGGGGAGCTGTTTTTT
cdr3_aa: CASSARQGTGELFF

d_call: TRBD1
clone_size: -
cdr3_length: 15
v_call: TRBV3-1
j_call: TRBJ1-2
cdr3_nt: TGTGCCAGCAGCCCGAAGGACAGGGGATGGTATGGCTACACCTTC
cdr3_aa: CASSPKDRGWYGYTF

d_call: -
clone_size: once
cdr3_length: 17
v_call: TRBV7-7
j_call: TRBJ2-2
cdr3_nt: TGTGCTAGCAGCTTACAAACTACTAGCTGGGGCACCGGGGAGCTGTTTTTT
cdr3_aa: CASSLQTTSWGTGELFF

d_call: TRBD2
clone_size: -
cdr3_length: 15
v_call: TRBV4-1
j_call: TRBJ2-7
cdr3_nt: TGCGCCAGCAGCCAAGATCCCGGACTAGCGTACGAGCAGTACTTC
cdr3_aa: CASSQDPGLAYEQYF

d_call: -
clone_size: few
cdr3_length: 13
v_call: TRBV6-1
j_call: TRBJ1-6
cdr3_nt: TGTGCCAGCAGCCGTGGACAGCCCTCACCCCTCCACTTT
cdr3_aa: CASSRGQPSPLHF

d_call: -
clone_size: few
cdr3_length: 14
v_call: TRBV20-1
j_call: TRBJ2-2
cdr3_nt: TGCAGTGCTAACCGGGACCTCGGGACCGGGGAGCTGTTTTTT
cdr3_aa: CSANRDLGTGELFF

d_call: -
clone_size: few
cdr3_length: 17
v_call: TRBV7-3
j_call: TRBJ2-1
cdr3_nt: TGTGCCAGCAGCTTAGGCCCCTCACGGGGCTACTACAATGAGCAGTTCTTC
cdr3_aa: CASSLGPSRGYYNEQFF

d_call: -
clone_size: many
cdr3_length: 17
v_call: TRBV30
j_call: TRBJ2-1
cdr3_nt: TGTGCCTGGAGTTCTATTAACAGGGGGGGGTCCTACAATGAGCAGTTCTTC
cdr3_aa: CAWSSINRGGSYNEQFF

d_call: TRBD1
clone_size: -
cdr3_length: 14
v_call: TRBV30
j_call: TRBJ1-6
cdr3_nt: TGTGCCTGGAGTGGACAGGGGGCTAATTCACCCCTCCACTTT
cdr3_aa: CAWSGQGANSPLHF

d_call: -
clone_size: -
cdr3_length: 13
v_call: TRBV28
j_call: TRBJ2-1
cdr3_nt: TGTGCCAGCAGTTTAGGTCTAGGACAGGAGCAGTTCTTC
cdr3_aa: CASSLGLGQEQFF

d_call: TRBD2
clone_size: -
cdr3_length: 16
v_call: TRBV10-3
j_call: TRBJ2-1
cdr3_nt: TGTGCCATCAGTGAGTCTGGGGGGAGGGCCTTCGTTGAGCAGTTCTTC
cdr3_aa: CAISESGGRAFVEQFF

d_call: -
clone_size: few
cdr3_length: 15
v_call: TRBV9
j_call: TRBJ1-5
cdr3_nt: TGTGCCAGCAGCCCAGGGACAAATAGCAATCAGCCCCAGCATTTT
cdr3_aa: CASSPGTNSNQPQHF

d_call: -
clone_size: few
cdr3_length: 13
v_call: TRBV20-1
j_call: TRBJ1-6
cdr3_nt: TGCAGTGCTAGCTCTCAGGGGCGGTCACCCCTCCACTTT
cdr3_aa: CSASSQGRSPLHF

d_call: -
clone_size: few
cdr3_length: 11
v_call: TRBV11-2
j_call: TRBJ1-2
cdr3_nt: TGTGCCAGCAGCCACTATGATGGCTACACCTTC
cdr3_aa: CASSHYDGYTF

d_call: -
clone_size: -
cdr3_length: 13
v_call: TRBV7-2
j_call: TRBJ1-4
cdr3_nt: TGTGCCAGCAGCCTTAGGAGGGGTGAAAAACTGTTTTTT
cdr3_aa: CASSLRRGEKLFF

d_call: TRBD1
clone_size: few
cdr3_length: 15
v_call: TRBV7-9
j_call: TRBJ2-1
cdr3_nt: TGTGCCAGCAGCTCCGAGGGGGCATCCTACAATGAGCAGTTCTTC
cdr3_aa: CASSSEGASYNEQFF

d_call: TRBD2
clone_size: many
cdr3_length: 15
v_call: TRBV7-2
j_call: TRBJ2-7
cdr3_nt: TGTGCCAGCAGCTTGACGGGAGGGTTTACGGGGGAGCAGTACTTC
cdr3_aa: CASSLTGGFTGEQYF

d_call: -
clone_size: -
cdr3_length: 16
v_call: TRBV28
j_call: TRBJ2-1
cdr3_nt: TGCGCCAGCAGCCGCCTGGGGGGAGTACCCTACAATGAGCAGTTCTTC
cdr3_aa: CASSRLGGVPYNEQFF

d_call: -
clone_size: -
cdr3_length: 15
v_call: TRBV20-1
j_call: TRBJ1-5
cdr3_nt: TGCAGTGCTAGATCCGGGACGGATAGCAATCAGCCCCAGCATTTT
cdr3_aa: CSARSGTDSNQPQHF

d_call: TRBD1
clone_size: -
cdr3_length: 16
v_call: TRBV7-9
j_call: TRBJ2-5
cdr3_nt: TGTGCCAGCAGGCCATACAGGGGCGAAATCCAAGAGACCCAGTACTTC
cdr3_aa: CASRPYRGEIQETQYF

d_call: TRBD2
clone_size: many
cdr3_length: 13
v_call: TRBV10-3
j_call: TRBJ2-5
cdr3_nt: TGTGCCATCAGTGGGGGACTAGCTGAGACCCAGTACTTC
cdr3_aa: CAISGGLAETQYF

d_call: TRBD1
clone_size: -
cdr3_length: 13
v_call: TRBV2
j_call: TRBJ2-7
cdr3_nt: TGTGCCAGCAGGCCGGACAGGGTGGGCGAGCAGTACTTC
cdr3_aa: CASRPDRVGEQYF

d_call: TRBD1
clone_size: many
cdr3_length: 16
v_call: TRBV6-1
j_call: TRBJ2-7
cdr3_nt: TGTGCCAGCAGCCCAGGTCCGGGACAGGGCACCTACGAGCAGTACTTC
cdr3_aa: CASSPGPGQGTYEQYF

d_call: -
clone_size: -
cdr3_length: 14
v_call: TRBV6-2/TRBV6-3
j_call: TRBJ2-7
cdr3_nt: TGTGCCAGCAGCTTCTCTCATGGGGGCTACGAGCAGTACTTC
cdr3_aa: CASSFSHGGYEQYF

d_call: TRBD2
clone_size: many
cdr3_length: 15
v_call: TRBV6-1
j_call: TRBJ2-1
cdr3_nt: TGTGCCAGCAGTCCGTTAGCGGGAAGGAGCAATGAGCAGTTCTTC
cdr3_aa: CASSPLAGRSNEQFF

d_call: -
clone_size: -
cdr3_length: 13
v_call: TRBV3-1
j_call: TRBJ2-4
cdr3_nt: TGTGCCAGCAGCTGGAGAACAGACAACATTCAGTACTTC
cdr3_aa: CASSWRTDNIQYF

d_call: -
clone_size: many
cdr3_length: 12
v_call: TRBV28
j_call: TRBJ1-2
cdr3_nt: TGTGCCAGCAGCCCTGGGGAGAGTGGCTACACCTTC
cdr3_aa: CASSPGESGYTF

d_call: -
clone_size: -
cdr3_length: 13
v_call: TRBV30
j_call: TRBJ2-4
cdr3_nt: TGTGCCTGGAGGGAGGGGGCCAAAAACATTCAGTGCTTC
cdr3_aa: CAWREGAKNIQCF

d_call: TRBD2
clone_size: few
cdr3_length: 19
v_call: TRBV7-9
j_call: TRBJ2-1
cdr3_nt: TGTGCCAGCAGCTTAGTGGGCGAGACTAGCGGGATTTACGGGAATGAGCAGTTCTTC
cdr3_aa: CASSLVGETSGIYGNEQFF

d_call: TRBD2
clone_size: -
cdr3_length: 16
v_call: TRBV7-2
j_call: TRBJ2-5
cdr3_nt: TGTGCCAGCAGCTCGCGGACTAGCGGGAGAGCAGAGACCCAGTACTTC
cdr3_aa: CASSSRTSGRAETQYF

d_call: -
clone_size: -
cdr3_length: 15
v_call: TRBV5-4
j_call: TRBJ2-3
cdr3_nt: TGTGCCAGCAGCTTGAGAAGACAGACTTCAGATACGCAGTATTTT
cdr3_aa: CASSLRRQTSDTQYF

d_call: -
clone_size: -
cdr3_length: 15
v_call: TRBV9
j_call: TRBJ2-5
cdr3_nt: TGTGCCAGCAGCCGCAACCGGGGCCCCCAAGAGACCCAGTACTTC
cdr3_aa: CASSRNRGPQETQYF

d_call: -
clone_size: many
cdr3_length: 13
v_call: TRBV3-1
j_call: TRBJ1-2
cdr3_nt: TGTGCCAGCAGCCAAGATCTGGACTATGGCTACACCTTC
cdr3_aa: CASSQDLDYGYTF

d_call: -
clone_size: -
cdr3_length: 12
v_call: TRBV18
j_call: TRBJ2-7
cdr3_nt: TGTGCCAGCTCACGCAATACCTACGAGCAGTACTTC
cdr3_aa: CASSRNTYEQYF

d_call: TRBD1
clone_size: few
cdr3_length: 15
v_call: TRBV27
j_call: TRBJ2-7
cdr3_nt: TGTGCCAGCAGTTTATCGTGGGACAGGGGCTACGAGCAGTACTTC
cdr3_aa: CASSLSWDRGYEQYF

d_call: TRBD2
clone_size: few
cdr3_length: 15
v_call: TRBV10-3
j_call: TRBJ2-5
cdr3_nt: TGTGCCATCAGAGACGGACTAGCGCGTCAAGAGACCCAGTACTTC
cdr3_aa: CAIRDGLARQETQYF

d_call: TRBD2
clone_size: many
cdr3_length: 18
v_call: TRBV27
j_call: TRBJ2-1
cdr3_nt: TGTGCCAGCAGTCTCGGGGTAGCGGGAGAGGGATCCTACAATGAGCAGTTCTTC
cdr3_aa: CASSLGVAGEGSYNEQFF

d_call: TRBD2
clone_size: -
cdr3_length: 17
v_call: TRBV7-2
j_call: TRBJ2-4
cdr3_nt: TGTGCCAGCAGCTCCTTAGCGGGAGGGCCCGCCAAAAACATTCAGTACTTC
cdr3_aa: CASSSLAGGPAKNIQYF

d_call: TRBD2
clone_size: once
cdr3_length: 14
v_call: TRBV20-1
j_call: TRBJ2-7
cdr3_nt: TGCAGTGCGTTGAGCGGGAGGGCCGGGTACGAGCAGTACTTC
cdr3_aa: CSALSGRAGYEQYF

d_call: TRBD1
clone_size: few
cdr3_length: 19
v_call: TRBV11-2
j_call: TRBJ2-1
cdr3_nt: TGTGCCAGCAGCACCCGGACAGGGGAGGTGGTAAAATCCTACAATGAGCAGTTCTTC
cdr3_aa: CASSTRTGEVVKSYNEQFF

d_call: TRBD1
clone_size: many
cdr3_length: 13
v_call: TRBV20-1
j_call: TRBJ1-1
cdr3_nt: TGCAGTGCTCCCCGGGACAGGGGGGCTGAAGCTTTCTTT
cdr3_aa: CSAPRDRGAEAFF